The T cell receptor beta chain described here comes from a study of a mutant IDH1 vaccine in newly diagnosed glioma (TCRdb year 2021). With regard to the full study: Across visits V03 through V10, patients got a total of eight vaccinations, given in weeks 1, 3, 5, 7, 11, 15, 19 and 23. Vaccination started 4-6 weeks after radiotherapy alone, or was given together with temozolomide cycles in the groups whose treatment included chemotherapy. The roughly 33 treated patients were approximately 62% male and around 38% female, with a mean age of around 40 years. Before enrollment, most patients had been given radiochemotherapy with temozolomide as standard therapy, while the rest had received either radiotherapy alone or temozolomide alone. Peripheral blood was collected at six visits: V03 (baseline), V05, V07, V10, V12 and V13. For exploratory analyses, about 25 treated patients had longitudinal TCRB deep sequencing done wherever samples were available. Summary of the overall study and its limitations: Pseudoprogression appeared unrelated to alterations in the top peripheral T cell clonotypes detected by TCRB sequencing. Immune responses induced by the vaccine were seen in around 93% of patients across multiple MHC alleles. PBMC samples for TCRB deep sequencing were selected based on availability. It was noted by the authors that analyses of patient blood samples could not be reproduced owing to sample limitations.

CDR1 and CDR2 are read off the germline V gene as SNHLY and FYNNEI. Relative to germline, V is missing 6 bases and J is missing 6 bases, with 14 bases of the junction outside any gene match. The cysteine opens and the phenylalanine closes a CDR3 of 17 amino acids. Of all the DNA, just the CDR3 is kept, 51 bases in frame from base 1. As regards this clone: No antigen is known for it. No base quality information exists; no much larger clone differs at one position.

The time point label, read with the paper, signifies: week 23, last vaccination. Each vaccine dose was 300 ug of a 20-mer mutant IDH1 peptide in Montanide, given subcutaneously with topical imiquimod. The donors had newly diagnosed IDH1-mutant astrocytomas of WHO grade 3 or 4 that showed loss of nuclear ATRX. The samples were drawn from NOA16, a multicentre, single-arm, open-label phase I trial in Germany that tested a mutant IDH1 peptide vaccine in humans for the first time. Genomic DNA for TCRB sequencing was extracted from EDTA blood using the DNeasy Blood and Tissue Kit. The library was obtained by the immunoSEQ multiplex PCR assay. Following the manufacturer's protocol, the hsTCRB Kit was used to amplify rearranged TCR beta chain sequences. An Illumina MiSeq was used to sequence the TCRB libraries. Concerning the study's data processing: Demultiplexing, trimming and gene mapping were performed with the kit vendor's proprietary platform. TCRdb limited this immuneACCESS table to in-frame rearrangements with V and J called. A share of clones is missing; checked studies link under half to unresolved V genes, and the rest is unexplained. V and J calls plus clone size are reproduced from that table; the DNA served to infer D and trimming. Present in this sample are approximately 79,000 clones, around 85% of which were seen just once. Jointly, the top ten make up 0.7% to 0.95% of the sample.

The chain was built from TRBV2 and TRBJ2-3, with TRBD2 identical over 11 junction bases. Sequencing used PBMCs, obtained from a glioma patient whose treatment included an IDH1 peptide vaccine. The TCR sequence derives from a woman between 45 and 60 years old with glioma. At the DNA level, the sequence is TGTGCCAGCAGAGGGGGATTTAGCGGGAGGGCCTCGGATACGCAGTATTTT. It translates to CASRGGFSGRASDTQYF.